These 24 T cell receptor beta chains were sequenced from one sample in a study of cytomegalovirus exposure and HLA in healthy donors (dated by TCRdb to about 2017). The library relied on the immunoSEQ multiplex PCR assay. For the multiplex PCR, a mixture combining 60 forward primers for TCR Vbeta segments and 13 reverse primers for TCR Jbeta segments was used. Drawn from immuneACCESS, this table holds only the in-frame rearrangements with V and J called that TCRdb kept. Clones are partly lost; checked studies trace under half to an unresolved V gene and leave the rest unexplained. This sample's table lists tens of thousands of clones. 6.2% of the sample is in the top ten clones. Sequenced: PBMCs. Receptor source: a man between 25 and 39 years old in good health and CMV-seronegative.

This chain uses TRBV2 with TRBJ2-7, with a possible D match to TRBD2 (6 bases). Trimming removed 1 base from V and 3 bases from J, with 10 bases in between. This CDR3 is 14 amino acids long. CDR1 is SNHLY and CDR2 is FYNNEI in the germline V gene. As DNA, the CDR3 is TGTGCCAGCAGTGAAGGCGGAGGGGACTACGAGCAGTACTTC. Encoded protein: CASSEGGGDYEQYF.

The V and J genes are TRBV12-5 and TRBJ1-5; TRBD1 aligns across 7 bases. Germline V gene data show CDR1 as LGHNT and CDR2 as FRNRAP. The CDR3 runs to 14 residues. Trimming took 2 bases from V and 9 from J; bases not matched to a gene: 7. The CDR3 reads CASGLTGALAPQHF. CDR3 nucleotide sequence: TGTGCTAGTGGTTTGACAGGGGCCCTAGCGCCCCAGCATTTT.

V and J are TRBV5-6 and TRBJ2-3; weak D call: TRBD1 (6 bases). With 6 bases removed from V and 0 bases from J, the gap between germline ends came to 11 bases. The CDR3 contains 14 residues. CDR1 is SGHDT and CDR2 is YYEEEE in the germline V gene. In nucleotides, the CDR3 is TGTGCCAGCACAGGGGTCTCTAGCACAGATACGCAGTATTTT. Amino acid sequence: CASTGVSSTDTQYF.

This chain connects TRBV5-1 to TRBJ2-7; 7 bases line up with TRBD2. The CDR3 length is 15 residues. The V segment lost 1 base and the J segment 3 bases; nucleotides outside the gene matches: 7. Per the germline V gene, CDR1 is SGHRS and CDR2 is YFSETQ. CDR3 protein: CASSLWPSGGYEQYF. The CDR3 DNA sequence: TGCGCCAGCAGCTTGTGGCCTAGCGGAGGCTACGAGCAGTACTTC.

The chain carries TRBV4-1 and TRBJ2-7; TRBD2 aligns across 11 bases. The CDR3 has 13 residues. Germline V lookup: CDR1 MGHRA, CDR2 YSYEKL. CDR3 loop: CASGGLAVYEQYF. For the CDR3, the DNA is TGCGCGAGTGGGGGACTAGCGGTCTACGAGCAGTACTTC.

The chain combines TRBV2 with TRBJ1-6; D unresolved. The V end was cut by 1 base, the J end by 2 bases, with 9 bases between. From germline, CDR1 is SNHLY and CDR2 FYNNEI. The CDR3 loop spans 16 amino acids. The CDR3 loop reads CASSEVEAPYNSPLHF. DNA of the CDR3: TGTGCCAGCAGTGAAGTGGAGGCCCCCTATAATTCACCCCTCCACTTT.

The V gene is TRBV7-2, the J gene TRBJ2-5, with 10 bases that match TRBD2. Judging by the DNA end, TRBJ2-7 fits better; the J call may be wrong. CDR3 length equals 14 residues. Germline V gene sequence: CDR1 SGHTA, CDR2 FQGNSA. CDR3: CASSPGLAFPEQYF. CDR3 nucleotide sequence: TGTGCCAGCAGCCCGGGACTAGCGTTCCCCGAGCAGTACTTC.

V gene TRBV7-2 combines with J gene TRBJ1-2; 9 positions match TRBD1. The CDR3 contains 16 residues. V trimming: 1 base; J trimming: 7 bases; junction bases outside the gene matches: 10. Germline loops: CDR1 SGHTA, CDR2 FQGNSA. Here the CDR3 reads CASSLEGRTGASGYTF. CDR3 bases: TGTGCCAGCAGCTTAGAAGGGAGGACAGGGGCCTCTGGCTACACCTTC. The variable domain in full, completed from reference TRBV7-2 and TRBJ1-2, reads GAGVSQSPSNKVTEKGKDVELRCDPISGHTALYWYRQSLGQGLEFLIYFQGNSAPDKSGLPSDRFSAERTGGSVSTLTIQRTQQEDSAVYLCASSLEGRTGASGYTFGSGTRLTVV.

The rearrangement links TRBV6-5 to TRBJ2-7, with 12 bases aligning to TRBD1. The CDR3 runs to 14 residues. CDR1 MNHEY and CDR2 SVGAGI come from the germline V gene. V trimming: 2 bases; J trimming: 8 bases; junction bases outside the gene matches: 4. The CDR3 region is CASSYPGQGAKQYF. CDR3 nucleotides: TGTGCCAGCAGTTACCCGGGACAGGGGGCTAAGCAGTACTTC.

The chain has TRBV19 and TRBJ2-7; unclear D gene. This CDR3 region has 12 residues. The V end lost 4 bases, the J end lost 7 bases, and 11 bases lay between the germline ends. Germline CDR1 LNHDA, CDR2 SQIVND (reference sequence). CDR3 in DNA: TGTGCCAGTAGTACAGAGACGGAGGAGCAGTACTTC. This encodes CASSTETEEQYF.

The rearrangement uses TRBV5-1 and TRBJ2-7; 9 nucleotides agree with TRBD2. CDR1 and CDR2 from the germline V gene are SGHRS and YFSETQ. The CDR3 is 15 residues long. V lost 3 bases to trimming and J lost 7 bases; unmatched junction nucleotides: 11. CDR3 bases: TGCGCCAGCAGCTCCATAGCGGGGGCCTCGGGGGAGCAGTACTTC. Translating gives CASSSIAGASGEQYF.

CDR3 sequence reads: CASSLGHAEVASYEQYF. The CDR3 bases are TGCGCCAGCAGCTTGGGGCACGCTGAAGTGGCCTCCTACGAGCAGTACTTC. The V and J genes are TRBV5-1 and TRBJ2-7, with unresolved D. The CDR3 is 17 residues long. Trimming left V 0 bases short and J 0 bases short, with 16 bases between. The germline V gene encodes CDR1 SGHRS and CDR2 YFSETQ.

The chain carries TRBV9 and TRBJ1-2; 7 positions match TRBD1. The CDR3 has 15 residues. Trimming took 2 bases from V and 0 from J; bases not matched to a gene: 4. CDR1 and CDR2 from the germline V gene are SGDLS and YYNGEE. CDR3 sequence: CASSVTGAPNYGYTF. The CDR3 DNA reads TGTGCCAGCAGCGTCACAGGGGCCCCTAACTATGGCTACACCTTC.

This chain connects TRBV6-6 to TRBJ2-1; perhaps TRBD2 as D (7 bases). The V gene lost 0 bases and the J gene lost 2 bases, with 11 bases spanning the gap. Germline-derived CDR1 and CDR2 are MNHNY and SVGAGI (reference sequence). The CDR3 is made up of 16 amino acids. The DNA of the CDR3 is TGTGCCAGCAGTTACTCGAGGGGGGGGACCTACAATGAGCAGTTCTTC. Protein product: CASSYSRGGTYNEQFF.

The gene calls are TRBV7-9 and TRBJ1-3; 8 bases are shared with TRBD1. Unmatched junction bases numbered 12, after V lost 5 bases and J lost 0 bases. Germline CDR1 is SEHNR and CDR2 is FQNEAQ (reference sequence). The CDR3 runs 18 residues. The chain's CDR3 is CASSRRDRILSSGNTIYF. The DNA for the CDR3 is TGTGCCAGCAGCAGACGGGACAGGATCCTAAGCTCTGGAAACACCATATATTTT.

The rearrangement links TRBV7-6 to TRBJ2-1; 10 bases are a match to TRBD2. V dropped 5 bases and J dropped 6; count of bases not matched to a gene: 10. Germline V gene lookup returns CDR1 SGHVS and CDR2 FNYEAQ. The length of the CDR3 is 16 residues. The CDR3 nucleotides read TGTGCCAGCAGCCAAGCGAGCGGGAGGGCCGGCAATGAGCAGTTCTTC. As protein: CASSQASGRAGNEQFF. Together with reference TRBV7-6 and TRBJ2-1, the CDR3 gives the full variable domain: GAGVSQSPRYKVTKRGQDVALRCDPISGHVSLYWYRQALGQGPEFLTYFNYEAQQDKSGLPNDRFSAERPEGSISTLTIQRTEQRDSAMYRCASSQASGRAGNEQFFGPGTRLTVL.

The CDR3 reads CASRAGENTEAFF. In DNA, the CDR3 is TGTGCCAGTAGAGCCGGGGAGAACACTGAAGCTTTCTTT. The chain combines TRBV11-1 with TRBJ1-1; D gene uncertain. The CDR3 extends over 13 amino acids. Germline V CDR1 and CDR2: SGHAT, FQDESV (reference sequence). Trimming took off 9 bases at V and 1 base at J, with 12 bases between the two ends.

This chain connects TRBV6-1 to TRBJ1-6; D possibly corresponds to TRBD1 (6 bases). V gave up 1 base and J gave up 10 bases, with 14 bases separating them. CDR1 and CDR2 (germline): MNHNS, SASEGT. There are 15 residues in the CDR3. CDR3 DNA sequence: TGTGCCAGCAGTGAAGGCGAGGGGGAGTCCTCACCCCTCCACTTT. Amino acid sequence: CASSEGEGESSPLHF.

The J gene is TRBJ2-3, the V gene TRBV15, with D hard to call. CDR1 LNHNV and CDR2 YYDKDF come from the germline V gene (reference sequence). The CDR3 length is 13 residues. Between the trimmed V and J ends, which lost 0 bases and 6 bases, there was a span of 7 bases. The CDR3 reads CATSRDWRDTQYF. CDR3 bases: TGTGCCACCAGCAGAGATTGGCGGGATACGCAGTATTTT.

Worth noting for this clone: A read error may produce the germline difference seen at one junction end. The chain links TRBV7-7 to TRBJ2-7, with TRBD1 matching 10 bases. Germline CDR1 is SSHAT and CDR2 is FNYEAQ (reference sequence). This CDR3 comprises 14 residues. The CDR3 DNA sequence: TGTGCTAGCAGCCAAGGACAGGGGGCCTACGAGCAGTACTTC. Translated, it gives CASSQGQGAYEQYF.

Comment on this clone: Other DNA sequences in this sample translate to the same CDR3. This chain connects TRBV4-1 to TRBJ2-7; tentatively, D is TRBD1 (6 bases). This CDR3 comprises 17 residues. Germline V CDR1 and CDR2: MGHRA, YSYEKL. V was trimmed by 4 bases and J by 3 bases, leaving 22 bases between them. The CDR3 here is CASSLGGWDTRVYEQYF. For the CDR3, the DNA is TGCGCCAGCAGCCTTGGCGGCTGGGACACGAGGGTCTACGAGCAGTACTTC.

The V and J genes are TRBV5-6 and TRBJ1-2; weak D call: TRBD1 (5 bases). CDR1 SGHDT and CDR2 YYEEEE come from the germline V gene. Between the trimmed V and J ends, which lost 4 bases and 2 bases, there was a span of 24 bases. This CDR3 contains 18 residues. The CDR3 DNA follows: TGTGCCAGCAGCCTCCTAGGAGGGGCGCGAATTCGGAACTATGGCTACACCTTC. Protein: CASSLLGGARIRNYGYTF.

This rearrangement joins TRBV15 to TRBJ2-2, with 11 positions matching TRBD2. The CDR3 is 16 amino acids. CDR1 and CDR2 (germline): LNHNV, YYDKDF (reference sequence). J gave up 0 bases and V 4 bases, and 1 base lay outside the gene matches. CDR3 DNA: TGTGCCACCAGCAATAGCGGGGGGGCGAACACCGGGGAGCTGTTTTTT. Translated, it gives CATSNSGGANTGELFF.

The rearrangement links TRBV6-1 to TRBJ1-4, with 7 positions matching TRBD1. J was trimmed by 0 bases and V by 2 bases; bases with no gene match: 3. The germline V gene has CDR1 MNHNS and CDR2 SASEGT. CDR3 length equals 16 residues. The CDR3 loop reads CASSERTGATNEKLFF. CDR3 nucleotides: TGTGCCAGCAGTGAACGGACAGGAGCAACTAATGAAAAACTGTTTTTT.